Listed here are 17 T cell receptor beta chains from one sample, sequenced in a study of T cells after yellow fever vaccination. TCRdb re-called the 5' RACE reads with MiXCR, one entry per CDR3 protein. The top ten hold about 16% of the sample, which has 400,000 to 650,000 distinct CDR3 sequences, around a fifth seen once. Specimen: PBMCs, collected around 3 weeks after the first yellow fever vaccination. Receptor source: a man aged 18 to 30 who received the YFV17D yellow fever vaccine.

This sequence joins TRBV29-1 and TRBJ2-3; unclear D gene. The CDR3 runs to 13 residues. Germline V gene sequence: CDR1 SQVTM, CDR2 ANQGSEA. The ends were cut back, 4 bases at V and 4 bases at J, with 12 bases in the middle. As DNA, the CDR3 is TGCAGCGTTGCCCCCCCCAGATCAGATACGCAGTATTTT. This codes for CSVAPPRSDTQYF.

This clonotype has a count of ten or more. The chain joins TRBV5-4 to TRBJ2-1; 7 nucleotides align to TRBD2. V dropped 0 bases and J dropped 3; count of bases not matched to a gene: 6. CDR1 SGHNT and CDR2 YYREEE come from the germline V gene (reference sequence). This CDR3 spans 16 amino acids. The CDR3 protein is CASSLGLAVNYNEQFF. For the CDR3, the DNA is TGTGCCAGCAGCTTGGGGCTAGCGGTAAACTACAATGAGCAGTTCTTC.

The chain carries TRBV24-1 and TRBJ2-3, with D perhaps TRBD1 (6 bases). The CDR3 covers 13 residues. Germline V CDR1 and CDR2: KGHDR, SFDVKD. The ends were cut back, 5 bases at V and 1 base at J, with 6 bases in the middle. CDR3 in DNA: TGTGCCACCAGTGCAGGGGGCACAGATACGCAGTATTTT. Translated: CATSAGGTDTQYF.

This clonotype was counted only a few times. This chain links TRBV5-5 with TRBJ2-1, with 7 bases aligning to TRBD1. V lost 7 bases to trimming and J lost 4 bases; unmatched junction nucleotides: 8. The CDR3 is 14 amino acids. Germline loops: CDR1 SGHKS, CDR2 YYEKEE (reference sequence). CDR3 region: CASWAADRYNEQFF. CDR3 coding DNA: TGTGCCAGCTGGGCCGCGGACAGGTACAATGAGCAGTTCTTC.

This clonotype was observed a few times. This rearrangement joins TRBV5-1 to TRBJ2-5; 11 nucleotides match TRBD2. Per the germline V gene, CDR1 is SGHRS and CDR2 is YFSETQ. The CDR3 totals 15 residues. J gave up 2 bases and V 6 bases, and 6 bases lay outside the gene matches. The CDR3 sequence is CASTLGLAVQETQYF. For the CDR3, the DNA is TGCGCCAGCACGTTGGGACTAGCGGTACAAGAGACCCAGTACTTC. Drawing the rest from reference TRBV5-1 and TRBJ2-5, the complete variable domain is KAGVTQTPRYLIKTRGQQVTLSCSPISGHRSVSWYQQTPGQGLQFLFEYFSETQRNKGNFPGRFSGRQFSNSRSEMNVSTLELGDSALYLCASTLGLAVQETQYFGPGTRLLVL.

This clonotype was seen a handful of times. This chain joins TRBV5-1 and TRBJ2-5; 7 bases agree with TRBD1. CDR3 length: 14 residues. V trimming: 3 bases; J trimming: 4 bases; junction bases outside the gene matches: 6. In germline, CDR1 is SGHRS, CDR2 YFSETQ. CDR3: CASSSRTGGETQYF. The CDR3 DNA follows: TGCGCCAGCAGCTCCAGGACAGGTGGAGAGACCCAGTACTTC.

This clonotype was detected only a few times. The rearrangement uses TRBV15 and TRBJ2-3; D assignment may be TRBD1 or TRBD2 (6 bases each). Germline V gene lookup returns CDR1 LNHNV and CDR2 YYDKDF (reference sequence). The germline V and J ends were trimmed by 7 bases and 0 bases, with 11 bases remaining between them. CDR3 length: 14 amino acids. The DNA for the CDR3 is TGTGCCACCAAACGGGGGCCCAGCACAGATACGCAGTATTTT. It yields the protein CATKRGPSTDTQYF.

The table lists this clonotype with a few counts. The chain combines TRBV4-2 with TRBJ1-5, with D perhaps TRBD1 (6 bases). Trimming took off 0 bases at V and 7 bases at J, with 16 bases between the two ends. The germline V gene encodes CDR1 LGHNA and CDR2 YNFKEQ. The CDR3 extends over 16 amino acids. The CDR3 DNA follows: TGTGCCAGCAGCCAAGATGCCTCACAGGGACGCCAGCCCCAGCATTTT. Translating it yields CASSQDASQGRQPQHF.

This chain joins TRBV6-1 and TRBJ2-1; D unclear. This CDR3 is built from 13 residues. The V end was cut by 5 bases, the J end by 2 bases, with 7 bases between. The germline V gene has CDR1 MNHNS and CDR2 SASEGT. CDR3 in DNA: TGTGCCAGCAGTCGGGCCCCCTACAATGAGCAGTTCTTC. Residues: CASSRAPYNEQFF.

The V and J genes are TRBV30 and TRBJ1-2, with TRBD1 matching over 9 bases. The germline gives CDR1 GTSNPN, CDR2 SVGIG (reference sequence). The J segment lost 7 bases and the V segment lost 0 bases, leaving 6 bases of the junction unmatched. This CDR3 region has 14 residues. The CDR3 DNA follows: TGTGCCTGGAGTGTAAATGGACAGGGGCTTGGCTACACCTTC. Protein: CAWSVNGQGLGYTF.

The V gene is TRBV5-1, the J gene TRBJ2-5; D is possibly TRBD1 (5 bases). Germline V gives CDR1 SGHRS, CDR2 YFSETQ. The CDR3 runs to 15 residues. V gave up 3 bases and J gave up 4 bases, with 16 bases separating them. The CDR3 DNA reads TGCGCCAGCAGCTGGCGGATAGGGGCCGGAGAGACCCAGTACTTC. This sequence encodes CASSWRIGAGETQYF.

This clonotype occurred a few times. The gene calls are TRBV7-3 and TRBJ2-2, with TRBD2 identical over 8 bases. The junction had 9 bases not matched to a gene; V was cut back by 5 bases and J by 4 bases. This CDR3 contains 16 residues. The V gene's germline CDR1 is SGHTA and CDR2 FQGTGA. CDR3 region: CASSPKRGSFTGELFF. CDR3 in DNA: TGTGCCAGCAGCCCAAAGCGGGGGTCTTTCACCGGGGAGCTGTTTTTT.

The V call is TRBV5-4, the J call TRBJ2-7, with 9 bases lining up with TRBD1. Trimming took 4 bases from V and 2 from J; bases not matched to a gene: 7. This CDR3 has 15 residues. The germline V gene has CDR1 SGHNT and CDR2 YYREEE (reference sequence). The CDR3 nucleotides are TGTGCCAGCAGCACGCGGGACAGGGTTCCCTACGAGCAGTACTTC. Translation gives CASSTRDRVPYEQYF.

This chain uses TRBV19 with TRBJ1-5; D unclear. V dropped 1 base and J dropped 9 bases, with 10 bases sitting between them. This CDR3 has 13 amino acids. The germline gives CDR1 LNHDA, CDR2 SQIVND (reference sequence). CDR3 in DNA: TGTGCCAGTAGTATAGGGGTCGGCGGGCCCCAGCATTTT. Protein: CASSIGVGGPQHF.

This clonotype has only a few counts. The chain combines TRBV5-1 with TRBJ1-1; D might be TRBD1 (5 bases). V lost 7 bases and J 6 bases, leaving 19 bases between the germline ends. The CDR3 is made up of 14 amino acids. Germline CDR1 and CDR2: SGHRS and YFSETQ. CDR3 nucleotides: TGCGCCAGCGAGGTCGGGGGGACCCGCGCTGAAGCTTTCTTT. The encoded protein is CASEVGGTRAEAFF.

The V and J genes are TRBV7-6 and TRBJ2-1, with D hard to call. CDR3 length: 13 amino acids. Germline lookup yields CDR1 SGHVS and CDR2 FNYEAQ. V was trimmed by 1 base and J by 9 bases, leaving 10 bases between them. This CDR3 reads CASSLDMGREQFF. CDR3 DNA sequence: TGTGCCAGCAGCTTAGATATGGGTCGTGAGCAGTTCTTC.

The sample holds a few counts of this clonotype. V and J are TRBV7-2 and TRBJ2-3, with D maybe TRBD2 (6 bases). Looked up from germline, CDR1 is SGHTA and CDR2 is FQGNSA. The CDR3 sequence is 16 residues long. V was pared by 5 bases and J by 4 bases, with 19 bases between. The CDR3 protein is CASSPLRGGVADTQYF. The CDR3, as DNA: TGTGCCAGCAGCCCCCTGCGAGGCGGGGTAGCAGATACGCAGTATTTT.